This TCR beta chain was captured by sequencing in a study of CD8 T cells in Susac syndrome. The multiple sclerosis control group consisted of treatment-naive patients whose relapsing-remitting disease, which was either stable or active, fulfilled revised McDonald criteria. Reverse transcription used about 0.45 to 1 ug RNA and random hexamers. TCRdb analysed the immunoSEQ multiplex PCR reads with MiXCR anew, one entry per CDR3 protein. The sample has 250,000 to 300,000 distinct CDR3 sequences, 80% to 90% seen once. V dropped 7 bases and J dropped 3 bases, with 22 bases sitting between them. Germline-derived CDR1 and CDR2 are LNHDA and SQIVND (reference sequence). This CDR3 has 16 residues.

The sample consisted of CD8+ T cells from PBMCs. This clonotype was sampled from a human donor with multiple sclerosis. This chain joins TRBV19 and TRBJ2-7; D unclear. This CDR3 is CASNLPSAGPYYEQYF. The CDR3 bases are TGTGCCAGTAATCTACCTTCGGCCGGGCCCTACTACGAGCAGTACTTC.